Sequencing of this TCR beta chain was carried out in a study of patients and donors after allogeneic stem cell transplantation. A single record per CDR3 protein comes from TCRdb applying MiXCR to the RT-PCR reads. The sample comprises about 960,000 distinct CDR3 sequences, about a sixth of which are singletons, and approximately 5.9% rests with the top ten. This clonotype has just a few counts. Trimming cost V 4 bases and J 3 bases, with 8 bases left between them. The V gene's germline CDR1 is SGDLS and CDR2 YYNGEE. The CDR3 is 13 residues long. This clonotype originated in a human donor who was either an allogeneic HSCT recipient or a stem cell or donor lymphocyte infusion donor (not recorded which). It is not recorded whose cells these are; they may come from a transplant donor. The specimen was blood, either unsorted or a sorted T cell fraction (not recorded which). V gene TRBV9 combines with J gene TRBJ1-3; no firm D call. The CDR3: CASSPSRGNTIYF. CDR3 DNA: TGTGCCAGCAGCCCAAGCCGTGGAAACACCATATATTTT.